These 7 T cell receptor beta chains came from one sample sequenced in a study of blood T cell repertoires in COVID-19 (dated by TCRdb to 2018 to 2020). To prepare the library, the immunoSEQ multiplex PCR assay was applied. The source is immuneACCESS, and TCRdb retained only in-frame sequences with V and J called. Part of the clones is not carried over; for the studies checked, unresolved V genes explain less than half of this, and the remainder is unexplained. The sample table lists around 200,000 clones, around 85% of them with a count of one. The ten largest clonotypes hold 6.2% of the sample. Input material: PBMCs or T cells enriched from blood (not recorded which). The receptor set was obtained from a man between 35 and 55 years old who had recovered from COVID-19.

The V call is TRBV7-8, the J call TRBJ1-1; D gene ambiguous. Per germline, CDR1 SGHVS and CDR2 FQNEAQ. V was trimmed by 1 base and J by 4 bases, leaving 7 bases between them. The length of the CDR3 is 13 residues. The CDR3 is CASSLDLVTEAFF. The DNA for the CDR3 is TGTGCCAGCAGCTTAGATCTAGTCACTGAAGCTTTCTTT.

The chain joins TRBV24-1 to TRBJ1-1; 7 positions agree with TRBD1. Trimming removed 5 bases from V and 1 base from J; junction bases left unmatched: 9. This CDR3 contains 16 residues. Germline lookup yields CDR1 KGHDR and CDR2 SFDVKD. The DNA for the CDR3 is TGTGCCACCAGTGGAGGCCCGGGACAGAAGAACACTGAAGCTTTCTTT. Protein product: CATSGGPGQKNTEAFF.

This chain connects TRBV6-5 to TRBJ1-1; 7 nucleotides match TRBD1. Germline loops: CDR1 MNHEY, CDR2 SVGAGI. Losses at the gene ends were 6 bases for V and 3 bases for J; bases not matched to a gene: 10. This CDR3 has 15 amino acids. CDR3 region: CASRGTVPGDTEAFF. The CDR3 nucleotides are TGTGCCAGCAGGGGGACAGTCCCTGGAGACACTGAAGCTTTCTTT.

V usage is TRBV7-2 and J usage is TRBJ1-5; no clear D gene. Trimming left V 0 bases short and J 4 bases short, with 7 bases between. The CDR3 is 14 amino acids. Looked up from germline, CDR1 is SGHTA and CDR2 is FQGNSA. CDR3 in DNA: TGTGCCAGCAGCTTAGCGCCCGGGAATCAGCCCCAGCATTTT. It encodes CASSLAPGNQPQHF.

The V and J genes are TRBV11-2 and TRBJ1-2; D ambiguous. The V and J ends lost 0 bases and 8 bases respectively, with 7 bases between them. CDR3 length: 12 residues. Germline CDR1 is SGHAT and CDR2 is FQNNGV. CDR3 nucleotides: TGTGCCAGCAGCTTAGAGGGCCGGGGCTACACCTTC. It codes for CASSLEGRGYTF.

The CDR3 DNA is TGTGCCAGCAGTCAGGGCTACGAGCAGTACTTC. It encodes CASSQGYEQYF. V usage is TRBV2 and J usage is TRBJ2-7; D is possibly TRBD1 (5 bases). The CDR3 is 11 amino acids. Trimming took off 5 bases at V and 3 bases at J, with 5 bases between the two ends. Germline lookup yields CDR1 SNHLY and CDR2 FYNNEI.

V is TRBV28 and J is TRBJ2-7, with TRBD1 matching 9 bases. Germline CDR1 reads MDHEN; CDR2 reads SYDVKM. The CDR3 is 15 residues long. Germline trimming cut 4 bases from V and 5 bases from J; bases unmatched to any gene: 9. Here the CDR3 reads CASSSRGGQGNEQYF. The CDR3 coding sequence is TGTGCCAGCAGTTCGAGGGGGGGACAGGGAAACGAGCAGTACTTC.